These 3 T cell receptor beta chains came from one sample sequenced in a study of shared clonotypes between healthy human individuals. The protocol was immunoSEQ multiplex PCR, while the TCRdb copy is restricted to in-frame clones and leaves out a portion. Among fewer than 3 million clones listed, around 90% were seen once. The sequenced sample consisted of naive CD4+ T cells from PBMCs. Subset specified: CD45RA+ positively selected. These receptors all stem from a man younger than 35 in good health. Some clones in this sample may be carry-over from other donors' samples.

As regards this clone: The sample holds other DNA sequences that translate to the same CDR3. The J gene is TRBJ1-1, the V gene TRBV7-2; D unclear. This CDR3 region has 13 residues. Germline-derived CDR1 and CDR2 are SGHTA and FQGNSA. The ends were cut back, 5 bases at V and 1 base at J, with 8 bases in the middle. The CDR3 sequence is CASSLQRNTEAFF. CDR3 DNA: TGTGCCAGCAGCCTCCAAAGGAACACTGAAGCTTTCTTT.

The CDR3 region has the DNA TGTGCCAGCTCACCCAGACAGACAACCTACGAGCAGTACTTC. Protein product: CASSPRQTTYEQYF. J is TRBJ2-7 and V is TRBV18; possibly TRBD1 for D (5 bases). CDR1 is KGHSH and CDR2 is LQKENI in the germline V gene. V was clipped by 3 bases and J by 2 bases, with 11 bases between them. There are 14 residues in the CDR3. Using reference TRBV18 and TRBJ2-7 for the parts outside the CDR3, the full variable domain is NAGVMQNPRHLVRRRGQEARLRCSPMKGHSHVYWYRQLPEEGLKFMVYLQKENIIDESGMPKERFSAEFPKEGPSILRIQQVVRGDSAAYFCASSPRQTTYEQYFGPGTRLTVT.

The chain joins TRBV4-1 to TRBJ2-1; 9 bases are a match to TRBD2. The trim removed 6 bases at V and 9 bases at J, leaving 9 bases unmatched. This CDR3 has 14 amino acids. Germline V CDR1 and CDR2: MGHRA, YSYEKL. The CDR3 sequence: CASRMAGGPGEQFF. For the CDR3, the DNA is TGCGCCAGCAGAATGGCGGGAGGGCCCGGTGAGCAGTTCTTC.